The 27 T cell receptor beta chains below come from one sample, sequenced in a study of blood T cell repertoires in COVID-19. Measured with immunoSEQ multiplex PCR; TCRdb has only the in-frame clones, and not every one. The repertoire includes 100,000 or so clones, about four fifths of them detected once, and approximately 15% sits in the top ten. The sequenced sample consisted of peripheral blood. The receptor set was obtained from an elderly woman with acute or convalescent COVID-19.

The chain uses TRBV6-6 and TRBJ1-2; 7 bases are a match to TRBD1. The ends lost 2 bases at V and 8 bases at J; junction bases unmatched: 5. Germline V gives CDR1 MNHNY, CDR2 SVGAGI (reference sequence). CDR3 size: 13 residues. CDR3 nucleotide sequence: TGTGCCAGCAGTTACGGGACAGATGGGGGCTACACCTTC. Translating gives CASSYGTDGGYTF.

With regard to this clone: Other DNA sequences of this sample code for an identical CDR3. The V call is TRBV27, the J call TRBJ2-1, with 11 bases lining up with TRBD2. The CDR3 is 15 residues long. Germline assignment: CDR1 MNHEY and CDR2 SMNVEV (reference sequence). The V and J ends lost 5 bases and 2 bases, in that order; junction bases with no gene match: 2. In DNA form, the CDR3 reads TGTGCCAGCAGTCTGGGACTAGCGGCCTACAATGAGCAGTTCTTC. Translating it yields CASSLGLAAYNEQFF.

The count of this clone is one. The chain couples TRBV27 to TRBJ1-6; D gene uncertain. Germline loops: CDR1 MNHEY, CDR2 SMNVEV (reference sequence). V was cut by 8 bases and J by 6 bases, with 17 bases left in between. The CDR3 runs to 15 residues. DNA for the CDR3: TGTGCCAGCGCCGAGGTCGTGACGACTAATTCACCCCTCCACTTT. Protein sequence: CASAEVVTTNSPLHF.

The CDR3 protein is CASSLARGLGTDTQYF. The CDR3 nucleotides are TGCGCCAGCAGCTTGGCCCGAGGACTAGGGACAGATACGCAGTATTTT. The V gene is TRBV5-1, the J gene TRBJ2-3; 7 bases fit TRBD2. The CDR3 runs to 16 residues. Germline V lookup: CDR1 SGHRS, CDR2 YFSETQ. The V gene end was trimmed by 0 bases and the J gene end by 3 bases; junction bases not matched to a gene: 7.

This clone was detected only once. Here the CDR3 DNA reads TGTGCCAGCAGTCGGAATGGCGGGAGCAATCAGCCCCAGCATTTT. Protein sequence: CASSRNGGSNQPQHF. The chain joins TRBV6-6 to TRBJ1-5; no clear D gene. The CDR3 extends over 15 amino acids. V was shortened by 5 bases and J by 1 base, with 12 bases between the two germline ends. The germline V gene has CDR1 MNHNY and CDR2 SVGAGI (reference sequence).

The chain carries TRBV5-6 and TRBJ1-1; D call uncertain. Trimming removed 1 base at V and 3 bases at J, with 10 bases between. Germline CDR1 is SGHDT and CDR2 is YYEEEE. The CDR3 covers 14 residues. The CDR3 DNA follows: TGTGCCAGCAGCTTGCTCGGTCCGGACACTGAAGCTTTCTTT. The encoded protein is CASSLLGPDTEAFF.

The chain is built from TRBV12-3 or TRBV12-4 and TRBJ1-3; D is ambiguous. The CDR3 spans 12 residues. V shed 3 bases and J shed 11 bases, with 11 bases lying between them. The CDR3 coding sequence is TGTGCCAGCAGTTTCATCGGGTTTGCCATATATTTT. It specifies CASSFIGFAIYF.

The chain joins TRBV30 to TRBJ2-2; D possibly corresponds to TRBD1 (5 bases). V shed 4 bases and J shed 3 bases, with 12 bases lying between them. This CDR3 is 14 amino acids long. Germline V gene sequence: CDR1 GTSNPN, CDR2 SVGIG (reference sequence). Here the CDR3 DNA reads TGTGCCTGGACGCTTTTAGGGGACACCGGGGAGCTGTTTTTT. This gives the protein CAWTLLGDTGELFF.

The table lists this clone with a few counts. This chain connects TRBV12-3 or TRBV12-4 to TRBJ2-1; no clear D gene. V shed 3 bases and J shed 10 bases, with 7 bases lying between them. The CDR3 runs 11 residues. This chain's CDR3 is CASSFREEQFF. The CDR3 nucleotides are TGTGCCAGCAGTTTTCGCGAGGAGCAGTTCTTC.

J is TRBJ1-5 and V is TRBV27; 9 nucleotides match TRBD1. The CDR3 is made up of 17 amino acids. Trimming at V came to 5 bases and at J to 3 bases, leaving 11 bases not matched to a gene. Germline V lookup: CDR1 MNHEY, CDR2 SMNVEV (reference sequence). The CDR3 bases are TGTGCCAGCAGTCCCGACCGGGACAGGGTGAACAATCAGCCCCAGCATTTT. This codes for CASSPDRDRVNNQPQHF.

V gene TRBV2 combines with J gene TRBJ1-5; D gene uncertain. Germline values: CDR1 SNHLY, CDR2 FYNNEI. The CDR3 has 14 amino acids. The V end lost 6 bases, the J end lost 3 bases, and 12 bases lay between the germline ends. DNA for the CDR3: TGTGCCAGCAGGTGGTGGGGAGACAATCAGCCCCAGCATTTT. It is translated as CASRWWGDNQPQHF. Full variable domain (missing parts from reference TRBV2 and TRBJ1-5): EPEVTQTPSHQVTQMGQEVILRCVPISNHLYFYWYRQILGQKVEFLVSFYNNEISEKSEIFDDQFSVERPDGSNFTLKIRSTKLEDSAMYFCASRWWGDNQPQHFGDGTRLSIL.

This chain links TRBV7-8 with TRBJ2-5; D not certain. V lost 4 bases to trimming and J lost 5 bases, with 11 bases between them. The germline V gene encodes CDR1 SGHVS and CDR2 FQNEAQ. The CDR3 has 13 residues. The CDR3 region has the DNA TGTGCCAGCAGCTCCAGCGCCGGGGAGACCCAGTACTTC. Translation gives CASSSSAGETQYF.

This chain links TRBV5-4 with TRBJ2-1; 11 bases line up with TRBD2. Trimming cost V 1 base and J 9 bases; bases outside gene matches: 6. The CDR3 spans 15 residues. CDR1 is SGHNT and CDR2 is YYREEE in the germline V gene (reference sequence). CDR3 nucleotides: TGTGCCAGCAGCTTGTCACTAGCGGGAGCAGGTGAGCAGTTCTTC. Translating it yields CASSLSLAGAGEQFF.

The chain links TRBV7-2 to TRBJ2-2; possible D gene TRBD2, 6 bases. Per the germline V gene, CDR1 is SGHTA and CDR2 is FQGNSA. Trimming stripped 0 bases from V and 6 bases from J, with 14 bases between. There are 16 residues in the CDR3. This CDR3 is CASSLALSSAPGELFF. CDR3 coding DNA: TGTGCCAGCAGCTTAGCGTTGTCTAGCGCTCCCGGGGAGCTGTTTTTT.

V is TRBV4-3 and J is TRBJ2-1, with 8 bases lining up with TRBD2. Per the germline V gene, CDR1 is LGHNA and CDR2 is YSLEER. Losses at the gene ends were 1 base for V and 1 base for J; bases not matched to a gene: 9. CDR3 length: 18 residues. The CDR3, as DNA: TGCGCCAGCAGCCAAGGTCTACCCGGGACTAGGTCCTACAATGAGCAGTTCTTC. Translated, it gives CASSQGLPGTRSYNEQFF.

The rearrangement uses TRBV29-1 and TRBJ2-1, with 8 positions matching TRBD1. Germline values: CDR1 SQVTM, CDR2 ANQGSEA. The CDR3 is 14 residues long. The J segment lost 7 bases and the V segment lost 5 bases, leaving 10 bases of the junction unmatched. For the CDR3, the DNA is TGCAGCGTTTCCCAGCAGGGGGCGCGTAATGAGCAGTTCTTC. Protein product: CSVSQQGARNEQFF.

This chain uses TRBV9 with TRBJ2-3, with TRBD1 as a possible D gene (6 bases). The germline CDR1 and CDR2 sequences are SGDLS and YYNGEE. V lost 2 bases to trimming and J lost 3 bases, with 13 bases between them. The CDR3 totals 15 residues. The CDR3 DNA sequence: TGTGCCAGCAGCGTCGGGACACAGGATACAGATACGCAGTATTTT. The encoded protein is CASSVGTQDTDTQYF.

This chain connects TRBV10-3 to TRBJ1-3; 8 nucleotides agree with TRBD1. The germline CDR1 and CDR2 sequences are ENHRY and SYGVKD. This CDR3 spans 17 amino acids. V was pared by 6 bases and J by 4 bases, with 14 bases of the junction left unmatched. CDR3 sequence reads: CAISRTGLVQSGNTIYF. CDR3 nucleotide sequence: TGTGCCATCAGCCGGACAGGGCTAGTTCAGAGCGGAAACACCATATATTTT.

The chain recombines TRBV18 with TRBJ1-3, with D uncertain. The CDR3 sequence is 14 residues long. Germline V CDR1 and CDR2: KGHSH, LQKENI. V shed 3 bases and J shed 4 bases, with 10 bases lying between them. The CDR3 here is CASSPSTQGNTIYF. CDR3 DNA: TGTGCCAGCTCACCCTCGACACAAGGAAACACCATATATTTT.

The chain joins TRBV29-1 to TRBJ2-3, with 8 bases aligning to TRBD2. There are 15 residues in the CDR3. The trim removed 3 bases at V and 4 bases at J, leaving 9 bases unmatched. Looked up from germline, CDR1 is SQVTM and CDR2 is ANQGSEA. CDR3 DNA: TGCAGCGTTGATGGACTAGCCGGGCCCTCAGATACGCAGTATTTT. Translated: CSVDGLAGPSDTQYF.

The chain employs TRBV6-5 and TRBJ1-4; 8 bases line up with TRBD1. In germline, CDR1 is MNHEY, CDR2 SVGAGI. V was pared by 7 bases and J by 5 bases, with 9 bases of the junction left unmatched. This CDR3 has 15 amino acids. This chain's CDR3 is CASTSIGQGNEKLFF. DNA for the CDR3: TGTGCCAGCACGAGTATAGGACAGGGCAATGAAAAACTGTTTTTT.

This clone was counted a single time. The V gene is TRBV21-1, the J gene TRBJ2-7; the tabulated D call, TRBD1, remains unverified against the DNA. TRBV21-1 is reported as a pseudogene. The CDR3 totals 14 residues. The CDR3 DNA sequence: TGTGCCAGCAGCAAAGAAACAGAAACCTACGAGCAGTACGTC. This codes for CASSKETETYEQYV.

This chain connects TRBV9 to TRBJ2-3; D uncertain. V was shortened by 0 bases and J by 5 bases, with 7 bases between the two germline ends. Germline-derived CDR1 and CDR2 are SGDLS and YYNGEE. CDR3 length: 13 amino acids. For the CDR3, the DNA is TGTGCCAGCAGCGTAGTCGGTCTAGATACGCAGTATTTT. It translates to CASSVVGLDTQYF.

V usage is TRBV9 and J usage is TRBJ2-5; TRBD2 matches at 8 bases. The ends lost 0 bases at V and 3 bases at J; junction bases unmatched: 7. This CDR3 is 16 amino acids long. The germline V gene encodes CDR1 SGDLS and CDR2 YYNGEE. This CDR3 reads CASSVGGREGEETQYF. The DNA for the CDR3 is TGTGCCAGCAGCGTAGGAGGTCGGGAGGGGGAAGAGACCCAGTACTTC.

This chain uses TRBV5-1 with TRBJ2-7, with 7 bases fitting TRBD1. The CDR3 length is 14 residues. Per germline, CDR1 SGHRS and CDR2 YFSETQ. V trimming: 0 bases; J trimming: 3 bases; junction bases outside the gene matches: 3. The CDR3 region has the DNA TGCGCCAGCAGCTTGGAGGGGGCGGTCTACGAGCAGTACTTC. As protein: CASSLEGAVYEQYF.

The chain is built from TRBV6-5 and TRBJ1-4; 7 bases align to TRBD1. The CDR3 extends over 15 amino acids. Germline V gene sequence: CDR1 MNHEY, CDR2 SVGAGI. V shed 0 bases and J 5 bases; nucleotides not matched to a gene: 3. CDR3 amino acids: CASSYSAGGNEKLFF. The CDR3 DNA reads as TGTGCCAGCAGTTACTCGGCAGGGGGAAATGAAAAACTGTTTTTT.

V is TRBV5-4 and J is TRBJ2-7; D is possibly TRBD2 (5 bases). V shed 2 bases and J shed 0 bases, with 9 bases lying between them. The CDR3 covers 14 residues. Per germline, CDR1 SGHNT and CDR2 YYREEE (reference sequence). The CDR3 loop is CASSLGGFSYEQYF. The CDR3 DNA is TGTGCCAGCAGCTTAGGCGGGTTCTCCTACGAGCAGTACTTC. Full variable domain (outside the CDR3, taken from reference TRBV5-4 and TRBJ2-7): ETGVTQSPTHLIKTRGQQVTLRCSSQSGHNTVSWYQQALGQGPQFIFQYYREEENGRGNFPPRFSGLQFPNYSSELNVNALELDDSALYLCASSLGGFSYEQYFGPGTRLTVT.